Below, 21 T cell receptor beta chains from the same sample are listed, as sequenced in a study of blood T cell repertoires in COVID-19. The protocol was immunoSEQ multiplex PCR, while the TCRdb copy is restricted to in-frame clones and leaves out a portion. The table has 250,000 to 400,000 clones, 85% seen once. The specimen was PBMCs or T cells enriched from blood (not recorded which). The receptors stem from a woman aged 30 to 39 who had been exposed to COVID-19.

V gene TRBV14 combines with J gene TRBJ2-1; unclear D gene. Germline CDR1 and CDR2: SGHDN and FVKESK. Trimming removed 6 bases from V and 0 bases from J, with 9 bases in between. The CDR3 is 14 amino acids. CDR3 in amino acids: CASSRFSSYNEQFF. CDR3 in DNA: TGTGCCAGCAGTCGGTTTAGCTCCTACAATGAGCAGTTCTTC.

In DNA, the CDR3 is TGTGCCAGCAGTTTATTTGAGCTTTTTAGCAATCAGCCCCAGCATTTT. This codes for CASSLFELFSNQPQHF. V usage is TRBV28 and J usage is TRBJ1-5; D call uncertain. The CDR3 loop spans 16 amino acids. The germline V gene has CDR1 MDHEN and CDR2 SYDVKM. V lost 1 base and J 0 bases, leaving 10 bases between the germline ends.

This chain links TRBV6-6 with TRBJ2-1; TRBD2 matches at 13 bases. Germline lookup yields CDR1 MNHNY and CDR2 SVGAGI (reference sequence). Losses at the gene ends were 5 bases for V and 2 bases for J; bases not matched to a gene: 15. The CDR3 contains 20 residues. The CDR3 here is CASSRPRTSGGAVTYNEQFF. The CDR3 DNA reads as TGTGCCAGCAGTCGCCCCCGTACTAGCGGGGGGGCAGTCACCTACAATGAGCAGTTCTTC.

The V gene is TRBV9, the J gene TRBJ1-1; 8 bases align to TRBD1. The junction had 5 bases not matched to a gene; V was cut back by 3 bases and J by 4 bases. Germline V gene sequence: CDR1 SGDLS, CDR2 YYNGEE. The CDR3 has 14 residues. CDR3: CASSAYRGGTEAFF. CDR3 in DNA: TGTGCCAGCAGCGCCTACAGGGGGGGCACTGAAGCTTTCTTT.

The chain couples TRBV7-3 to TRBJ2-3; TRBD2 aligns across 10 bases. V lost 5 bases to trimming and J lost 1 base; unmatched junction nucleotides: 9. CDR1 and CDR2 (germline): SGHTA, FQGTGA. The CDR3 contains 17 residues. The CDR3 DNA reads TGTGCCAGCAGCGAACTACTTCTAGCGGGGGGCACAGATACGCAGTATTTT. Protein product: CASSELLLAGGTDTQYF. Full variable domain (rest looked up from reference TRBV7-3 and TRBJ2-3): GAGVSQTPSNKVTEKGKYVELRCDPISGHTALYWYRQSLGQGPEFLIYFQGTGAADDSGLPNDRFFAVRPEGSVSTLKIQRTERGDSAVYLCASSELLLAGGTDTQYFGPGTRLTVL.

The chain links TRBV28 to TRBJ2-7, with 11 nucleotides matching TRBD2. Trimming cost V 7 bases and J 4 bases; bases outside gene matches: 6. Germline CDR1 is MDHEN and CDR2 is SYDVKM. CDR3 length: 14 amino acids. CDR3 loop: CASIPGTSGYEQYF. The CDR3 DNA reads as TGTGCCAGCATCCCCGGGACTAGCGGATACGAGCAGTACTTC. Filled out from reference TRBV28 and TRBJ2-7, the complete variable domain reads DVKVTQSSRYLVKRTGEKVFLECVQDMDHENMFWYRQDPGLGLRLIYFSYDVKMKEKGDIPEGYSVSREKKERFSLILESASTNQTSMYLCASIPGTSGYEQYFGPGTRLTVT.

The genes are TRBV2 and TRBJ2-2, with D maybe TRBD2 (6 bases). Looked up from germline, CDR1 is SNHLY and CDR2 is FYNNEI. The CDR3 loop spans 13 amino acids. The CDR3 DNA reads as TGTGCAACGGGAGCCCCGAACACCGGGGAGCTGTTTTTT. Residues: CATGAPNTGELFF.

The CDR3 here is CASSPPGQYEQYF. The CDR3 region has the DNA TGTGCCAGCTCACCACCTGGACAGTACGAGCAGTACTTC. V is TRBV18 and J is TRBJ2-7, with D possibly being TRBD1 (6 bases). The germline CDR1 and CDR2 sequences are KGHSH and LQKENI. V was pared by 0 bases and J by 4 bases, with 7 bases between. CDR3 length: 13 amino acids.

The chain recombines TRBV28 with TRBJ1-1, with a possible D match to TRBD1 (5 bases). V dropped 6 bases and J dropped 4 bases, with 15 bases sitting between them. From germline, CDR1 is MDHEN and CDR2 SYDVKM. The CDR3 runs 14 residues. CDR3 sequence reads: CASSPPSRATEAFF. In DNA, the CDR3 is TGTGCCAGCAGCCCCCCAAGCAGGGCCACTGAAGCTTTCTTT.

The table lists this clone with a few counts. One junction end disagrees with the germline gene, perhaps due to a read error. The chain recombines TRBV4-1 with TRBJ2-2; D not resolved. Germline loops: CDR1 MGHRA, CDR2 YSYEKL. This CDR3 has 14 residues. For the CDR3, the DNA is TGCGCCAGCAGCCAAGCTACGAACCCCGGGGAGCTGTTTTTT. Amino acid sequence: CASSQATNPGELFF.

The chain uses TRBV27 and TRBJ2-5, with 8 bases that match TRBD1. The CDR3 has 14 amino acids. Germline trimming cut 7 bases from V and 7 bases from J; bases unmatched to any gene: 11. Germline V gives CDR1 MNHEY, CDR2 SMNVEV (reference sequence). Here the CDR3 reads CASMQGASTVTQYF. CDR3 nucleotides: TGTGCCAGCATGCAGGGGGCTTCAACGGTGACCCAGTACTTC.

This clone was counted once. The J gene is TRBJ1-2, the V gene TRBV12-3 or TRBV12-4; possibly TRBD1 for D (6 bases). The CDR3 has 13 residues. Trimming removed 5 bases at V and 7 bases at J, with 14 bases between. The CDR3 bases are TGTGCCAGCAGTAACTACAGGGATGGTGGCTACACCTTC. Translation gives CASSNYRDGGYTF.

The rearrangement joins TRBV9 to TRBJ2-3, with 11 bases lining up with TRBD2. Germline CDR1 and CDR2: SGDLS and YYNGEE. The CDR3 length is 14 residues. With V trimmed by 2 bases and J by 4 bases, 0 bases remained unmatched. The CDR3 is CASSVSGGADTQYF. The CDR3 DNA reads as TGTGCCAGCAGCGTTAGCGGGGGGGCAGATACGCAGTATTTT.

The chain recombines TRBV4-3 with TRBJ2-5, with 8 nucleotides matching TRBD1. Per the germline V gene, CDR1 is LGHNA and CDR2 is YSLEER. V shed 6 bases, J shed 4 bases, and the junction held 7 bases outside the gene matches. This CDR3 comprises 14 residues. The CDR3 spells CASSRSGGGETQYF. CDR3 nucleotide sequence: TGCGCCAGCAGTCGATCAGGGGGCGGAGAGACCCAGTACTTC.

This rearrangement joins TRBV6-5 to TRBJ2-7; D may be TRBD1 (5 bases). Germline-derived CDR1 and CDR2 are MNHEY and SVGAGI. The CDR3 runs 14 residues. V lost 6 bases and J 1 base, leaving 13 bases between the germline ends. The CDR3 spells CASSPSDTSYEQYF. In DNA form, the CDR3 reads TGTGCCAGCAGCCCCTCGGACACGTCCTACGAGCAGTACTTC.

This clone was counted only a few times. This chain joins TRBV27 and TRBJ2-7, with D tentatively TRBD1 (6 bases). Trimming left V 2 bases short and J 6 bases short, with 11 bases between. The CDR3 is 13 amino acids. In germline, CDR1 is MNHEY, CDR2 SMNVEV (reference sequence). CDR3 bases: TGTGCCAGCAGTTTAAGGACAGTAAGCGAGCAGTACTTC. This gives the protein CASSLRTVSEQYF.

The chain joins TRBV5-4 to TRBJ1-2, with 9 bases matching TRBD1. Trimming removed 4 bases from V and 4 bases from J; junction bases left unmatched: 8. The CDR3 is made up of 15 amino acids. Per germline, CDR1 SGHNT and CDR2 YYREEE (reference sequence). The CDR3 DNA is TGTGCCAGCAGCCAGAGGACAGGGGCCGCCTATGGCTACACCTTC. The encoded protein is CASSQRTGAAYGYTF.

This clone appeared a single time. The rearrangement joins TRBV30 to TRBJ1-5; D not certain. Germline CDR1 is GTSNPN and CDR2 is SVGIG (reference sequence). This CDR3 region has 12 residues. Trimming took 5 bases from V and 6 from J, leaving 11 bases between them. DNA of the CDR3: TGTGCCTGGGACCTCGCAGGTCAGCCCCAGCATTTT. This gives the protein CAWDLAGQPQHF.

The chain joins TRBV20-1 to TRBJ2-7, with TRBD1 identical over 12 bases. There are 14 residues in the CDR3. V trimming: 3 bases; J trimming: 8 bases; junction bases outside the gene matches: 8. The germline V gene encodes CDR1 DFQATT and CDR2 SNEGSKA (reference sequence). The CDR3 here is CSASNRDRGQKQYF. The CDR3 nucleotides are TGCAGTGCTAGTAATCGGGACAGGGGGCAAAAGCAGTACTTC.

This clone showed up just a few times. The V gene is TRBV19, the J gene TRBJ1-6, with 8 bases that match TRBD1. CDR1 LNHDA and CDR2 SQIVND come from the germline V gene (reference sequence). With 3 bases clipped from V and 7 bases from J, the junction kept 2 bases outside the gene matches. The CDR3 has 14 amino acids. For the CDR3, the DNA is TGTGCCAGTAGTATCACAGGGGGAAATTCACCCCTCCACTTT. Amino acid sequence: CASSITGGNSPLHF. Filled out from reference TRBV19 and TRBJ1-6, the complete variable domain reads DGGITQSPKYLFRKEGQNVTLSCEQNLNHDAMYWYRQDPGQGLRLIYYSQIVNDFQKGDIAEGYSVSREKKESFPLTVTSAQKNPTAFYLCASSITGGNSPLHFGNGTRLTVT.

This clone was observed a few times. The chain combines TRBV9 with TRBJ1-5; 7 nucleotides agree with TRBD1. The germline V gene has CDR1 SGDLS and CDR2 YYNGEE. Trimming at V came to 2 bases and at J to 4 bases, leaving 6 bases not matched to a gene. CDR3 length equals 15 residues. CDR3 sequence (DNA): TGTGCCAGCAGCGTTGACCACAGGGGAAATCAGCCCCAGCATTTT. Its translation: CASSVDHRGNQPQHF.